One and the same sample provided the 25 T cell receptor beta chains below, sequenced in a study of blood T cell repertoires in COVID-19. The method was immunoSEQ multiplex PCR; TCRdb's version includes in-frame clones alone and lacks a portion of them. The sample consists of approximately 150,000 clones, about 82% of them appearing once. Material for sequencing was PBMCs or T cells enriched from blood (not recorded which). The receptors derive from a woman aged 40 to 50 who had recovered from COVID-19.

The CDR3 nucleotides read TGTGCCAGCAGTGGCCGGGACAGCAATTCACCCCTCCACTTT. Protein: CASSGRDSNSPLHF. The chain uses TRBV25-1 and TRBJ1-6; 7 positions match TRBD1. There are 14 residues in the CDR3. Losses at the gene ends were 4 bases for V and 7 bases for J; bases not matched to a gene: 4. Germline CDR1 MGHDK, CDR2 SYGVNS.

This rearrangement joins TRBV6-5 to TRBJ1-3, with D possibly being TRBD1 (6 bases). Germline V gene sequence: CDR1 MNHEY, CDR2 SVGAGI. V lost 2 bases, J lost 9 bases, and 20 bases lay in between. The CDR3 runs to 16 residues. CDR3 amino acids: CASSYPQGGNRGTIYF. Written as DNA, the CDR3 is TGTGCCAGCAGTTACCCACAGGGAGGGAACCGGGGCACCATATATTTT.

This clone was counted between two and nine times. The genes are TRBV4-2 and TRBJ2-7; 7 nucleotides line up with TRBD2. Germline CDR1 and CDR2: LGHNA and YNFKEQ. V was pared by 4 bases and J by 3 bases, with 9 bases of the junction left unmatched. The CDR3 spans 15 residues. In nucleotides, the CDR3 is TGTGCCAGCAGCCTAGAACTAGCGCGCCACTACGAGCAGTACTTC. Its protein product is CASSLELARHYEQYF.

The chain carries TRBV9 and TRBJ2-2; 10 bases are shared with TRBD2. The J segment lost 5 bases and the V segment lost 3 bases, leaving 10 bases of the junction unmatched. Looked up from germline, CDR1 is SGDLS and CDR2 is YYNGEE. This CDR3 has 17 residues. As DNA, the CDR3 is TGTGCCAGCAGCGACCGTCAGCGGGAGGGCCATACCGGGGAGCTGTTTTTT. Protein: CASSDRQREGHTGELFF.

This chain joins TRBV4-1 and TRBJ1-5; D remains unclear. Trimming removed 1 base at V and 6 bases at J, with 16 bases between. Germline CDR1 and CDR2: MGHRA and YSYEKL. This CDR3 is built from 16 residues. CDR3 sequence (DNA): TGCGCCAGCAGCCAAGGAAGCGGCGCCGCCCCTCAGCCCCAGCATTTT. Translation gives CASSQGSGAAPQPQHF.

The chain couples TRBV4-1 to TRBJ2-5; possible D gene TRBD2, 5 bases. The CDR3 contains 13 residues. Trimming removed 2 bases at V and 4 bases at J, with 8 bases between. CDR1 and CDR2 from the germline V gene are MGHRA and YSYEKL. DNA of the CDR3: TGCGCCAGCAGCCAATTCGCGGGAGAGACCCAGTACTTC. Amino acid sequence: CASSQFAGETQYF.

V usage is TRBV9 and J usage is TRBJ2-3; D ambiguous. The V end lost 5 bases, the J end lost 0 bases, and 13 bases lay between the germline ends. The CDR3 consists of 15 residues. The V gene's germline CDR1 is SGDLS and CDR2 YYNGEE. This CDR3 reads CASSPLSVSTDTQYF. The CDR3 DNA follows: TGTGCCAGCAGTCCTTTGTCTGTTAGCACAGATACGCAGTATTTT.

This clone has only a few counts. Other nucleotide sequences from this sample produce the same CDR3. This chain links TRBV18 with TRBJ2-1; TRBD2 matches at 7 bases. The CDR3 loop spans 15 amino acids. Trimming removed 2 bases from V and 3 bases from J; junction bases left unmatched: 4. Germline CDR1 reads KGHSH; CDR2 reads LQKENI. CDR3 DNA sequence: TGTGCCAGCTCACCAGGGCTAGCGGACTACAATGAGCAGTTCTTC. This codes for CASSPGLADYNEQFF. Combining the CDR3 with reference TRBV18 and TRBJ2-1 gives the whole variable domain NAGVMQNPRHLVRRRGQEARLRCSPMKGHSHVYWYRQLPEEGLKFMVYLQKENIIDESGMPKERFSAEFPKEGPSILRIQQVVRGDSAAYFCASSPGLADYNEQFFGPGTRLTVL.

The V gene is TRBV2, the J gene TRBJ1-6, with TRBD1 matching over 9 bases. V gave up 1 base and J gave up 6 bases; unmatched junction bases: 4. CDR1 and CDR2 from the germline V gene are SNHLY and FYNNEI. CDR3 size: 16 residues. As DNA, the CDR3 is TGTGCCAGCAGTGAAGACCACAGGGGGCCTAATTCACCCCTCCACTTT. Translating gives CASSEDHRGPNSPLHF.

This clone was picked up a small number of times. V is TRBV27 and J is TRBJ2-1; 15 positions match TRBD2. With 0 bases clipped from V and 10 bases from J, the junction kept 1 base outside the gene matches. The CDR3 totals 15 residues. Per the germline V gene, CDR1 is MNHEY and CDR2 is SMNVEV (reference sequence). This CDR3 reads CASSLSGLAGGEQFF. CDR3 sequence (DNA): TGTGCCAGCAGTTTATCGGGACTAGCGGGAGGCGAGCAGTTCTTC.

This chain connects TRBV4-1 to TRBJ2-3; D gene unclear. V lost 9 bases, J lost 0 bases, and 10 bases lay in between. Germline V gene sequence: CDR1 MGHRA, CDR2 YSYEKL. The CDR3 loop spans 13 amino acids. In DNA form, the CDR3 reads TGCGCCAGTACTTCTTCTAGCACAGATACGCAGTATTTT. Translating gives CASTSSSTDTQYF.

The CDR3 sequence is CASSQRDTNSPLHF. The CDR3 DNA sequence: TGTGCCAGCAGCCAACGGGACACCAATTCACCCCTCCACTTT. V usage is TRBV3-1 (or the pseudogene TRBV3-2) and J usage is TRBJ1-6, with D possibly TRBD1 on 6 matching bases. Trimming shortened V by 2 bases and J by 7 bases, and 9 bases separated the two germline ends. CDR3 size: 14 residues. In germline, CDR1 is LGHDT, CDR2 YNNKEL (reference sequence).

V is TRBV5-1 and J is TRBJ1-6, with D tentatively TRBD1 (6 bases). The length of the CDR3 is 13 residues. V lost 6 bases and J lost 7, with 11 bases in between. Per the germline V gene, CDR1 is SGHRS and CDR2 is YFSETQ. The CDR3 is CASKTGENSPLHF. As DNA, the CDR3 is TGCGCCAGCAAGACAGGCGAAAATTCACCCCTCCACTTT.

CDR3 residues: CASSLPRQGPSGSPLHF. CDR3 bases: TGTGCCAGCAGCTTACCCCGACAGGGCCCTAGTGGTTCACCCCTCCACTTT. This chain connects TRBV7-2 to TRBJ1-6; 7 nucleotides line up with TRBD1. V was clipped by 2 bases and J by 9 bases; unmatched bases: 13. The CDR3 extends over 17 amino acids. Germline-derived CDR1 and CDR2 are SGHTA and FQGNSA.

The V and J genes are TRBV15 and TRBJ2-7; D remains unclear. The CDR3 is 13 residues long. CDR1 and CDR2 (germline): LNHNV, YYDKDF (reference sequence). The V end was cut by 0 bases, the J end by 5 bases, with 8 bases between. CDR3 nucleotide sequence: TGTGCCACCAGCAGAGATACAGTCGACGAGCAGTACTTC. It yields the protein CATSRDTVDEQYF.

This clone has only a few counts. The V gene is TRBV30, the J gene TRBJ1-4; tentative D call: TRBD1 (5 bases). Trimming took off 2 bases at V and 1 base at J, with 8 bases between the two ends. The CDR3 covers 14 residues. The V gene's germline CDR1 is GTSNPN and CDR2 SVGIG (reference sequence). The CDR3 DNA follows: TGTGCCTGGAGTTCGGGACTAACTAATGAAAAACTGTTTTTT. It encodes CAWSSGLTNEKLFF.

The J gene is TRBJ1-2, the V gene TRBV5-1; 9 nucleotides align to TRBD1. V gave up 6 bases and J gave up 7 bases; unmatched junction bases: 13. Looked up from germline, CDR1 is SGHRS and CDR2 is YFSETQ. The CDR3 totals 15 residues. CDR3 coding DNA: TGCGCCAGCACTCAGGACAGGGGTTTCGAAGTTGGCTACACCTTC. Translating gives CASTQDRGFEVGYTF.

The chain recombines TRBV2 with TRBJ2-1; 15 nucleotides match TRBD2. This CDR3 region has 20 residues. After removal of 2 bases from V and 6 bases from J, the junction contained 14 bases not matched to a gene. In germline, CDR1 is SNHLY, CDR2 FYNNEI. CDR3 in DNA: TGTGCCAGCAGTGAAAGGGACAGCTCGGGACTAGCGGGAGGAGGCAATGAGCAGTTCTTC. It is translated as CASSERDSSGLAGGGNEQFF.

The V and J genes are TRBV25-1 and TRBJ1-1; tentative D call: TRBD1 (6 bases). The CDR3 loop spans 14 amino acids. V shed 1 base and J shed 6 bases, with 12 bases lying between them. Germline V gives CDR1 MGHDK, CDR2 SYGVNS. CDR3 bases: TGTGCCAGCAGTGAATCCCCCAGGGGCTCTGAAGCTTTCTTT. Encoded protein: CASSESPRGSEAFF.

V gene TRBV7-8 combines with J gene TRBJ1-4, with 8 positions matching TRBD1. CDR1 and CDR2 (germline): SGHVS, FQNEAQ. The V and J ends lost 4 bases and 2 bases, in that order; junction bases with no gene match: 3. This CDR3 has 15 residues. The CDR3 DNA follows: TGTGCCAGCAGCTGGCAGGGGGCCACTAATGAAAAACTGTTTTTT. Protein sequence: CASSWQGATNEKLFF.

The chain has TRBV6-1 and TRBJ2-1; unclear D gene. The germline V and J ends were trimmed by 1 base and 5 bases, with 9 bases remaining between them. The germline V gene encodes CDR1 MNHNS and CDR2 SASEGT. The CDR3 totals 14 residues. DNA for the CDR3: TGTGCCAGCAGTGAAGGGTACAGCAACAATGAGCAGTTCTTC. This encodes CASSEGYSNNEQFF.

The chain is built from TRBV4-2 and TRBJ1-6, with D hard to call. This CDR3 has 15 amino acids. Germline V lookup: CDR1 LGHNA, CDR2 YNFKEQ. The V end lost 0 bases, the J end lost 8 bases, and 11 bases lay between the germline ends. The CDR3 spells CASSQEAGSYSPLHF. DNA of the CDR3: TGTGCCAGCAGCCAAGAGGCGGGTTCGTATTCACCCCTCCACTTT.

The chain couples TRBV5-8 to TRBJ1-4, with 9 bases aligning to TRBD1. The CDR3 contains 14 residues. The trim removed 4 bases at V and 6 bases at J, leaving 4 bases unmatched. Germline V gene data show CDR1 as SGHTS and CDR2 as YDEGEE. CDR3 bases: TGTGCCAGCAGCCTGGACAGGGGACATGAAAAACTGTTTTTT. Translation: CASSLDRGHEKLFF.

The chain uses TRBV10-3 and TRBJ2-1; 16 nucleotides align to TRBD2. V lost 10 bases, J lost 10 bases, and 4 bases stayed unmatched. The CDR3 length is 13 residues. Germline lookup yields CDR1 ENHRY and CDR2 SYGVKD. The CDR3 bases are TGTGCCACGGGACTAGCGGGAGGGCCCGAGCAGTTCTTC. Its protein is CATGLAGGPEQFF.

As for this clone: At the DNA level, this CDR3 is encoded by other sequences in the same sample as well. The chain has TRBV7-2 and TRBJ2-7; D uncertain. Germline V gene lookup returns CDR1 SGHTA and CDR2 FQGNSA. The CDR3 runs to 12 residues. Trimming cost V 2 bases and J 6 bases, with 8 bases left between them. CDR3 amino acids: CASSLTSGEQYF. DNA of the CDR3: TGTGCCAGCAGCTTAACCTCGGGCGAGCAGTACTTC.